Listed below are T cell receptor beta chains from one sample, sequenced in a study of regulatory T cells in long-lasting Graves disease. MiXCR, applied by TCRdb to the multiplex PCR reads, yields one record per CDR3 protein. The sample lists 400,000 to 550,000 distinct CDR3 sequences, about 15% occurring once. These same data were also listed under a study on T cells in Graves' hyperthyroidism and ophthalmopathy.

Source: peripheral blood mononuclear cells (PBMCs), taken at new diagnosis, from a patient treated with antithyroid drugs. The receptors come from a woman under 30 with Graves disease. Both conserved end residues are part of each CDR3. D genes are given only for firm matches. Expanded clones are given a class, and other clones once, few, many or no size at all.

TRBD2 | TRBJ2-3 | TRBV3-1 | many | TGTGCCAGCAGCCAAGAAGGGCCTGCGGGGGTCCGCACAGATACGCAGTATTTT | CASSQEGPAGVRTDTQYF
TRBD2 | TRBJ2-1 | TRBV12-3/TRBV12-4 | many | TGTGCCAGCAGTTCTTATAGGACGGGACTACAAGAGCAGTTCTTC | CASSSYRTGLQEQFF
NA | TRBJ2-1 | TRBV6-2/TRBV6-3 | few | TGTGCCAGCAGTGAGGGATTGAATGAGCAGTTCTTC | CASSEGLNEQFF
NA | TRBJ2-1 | TRBV29-1 | many | TGCAGCGTTGAGGGGCGGGTCTACAATGAGCAGTTCTTC | CSVEGRVYNEQFF
NA | TRBJ1-2 | TRBV28 | few | TGTGCCAGCAGTAACGACCCGTATGGCTACACCTTC | CASSNDPYGYTF
NA | TRBJ2-7 | TRBV12-3/TRBV12-4 | few | TGTGCCAGCAGTCAAATGGACTACGAGCAGTACTTC | CASSQMDYEQYF
NA | TRBJ1-4 | TRBV3-1 | few | TGTGCCAGCAGCACAAACAGGGATGAAAAACTGTTTTTT | CASSTNRDEKLFF
NA | TRBJ2-3 | TRBV25-1 | NA | TGTGCCAGCTGGAGGGCCGAGGCAGATACGCAGTATTTT | CASWRAEADTQYF
TRBD2 | TRBJ2-1 | TRBV11-2 | NA | TGTGCCAGCAGCTTAAACCCGGGACTAGGATCCTACAATGAGCAGTTCTTC | CASSLNPGLGSYNEQFF
NA | TRBJ1-1 | TRBV6-5 | many | TGTGCCAGCAGTTACTCATTGTCAGCCGAAGCTTTCTTT | CASSYSLSAEAFF
NA | TRBJ2-7 | TRBV11-2 | many | TGTGCCAGCAGCGCGCCCTTTCTAGAACAGTACTTC | CASSAPFLEQYF
TRBD1 | TRBJ1-2 | TRBV6-2/TRBV6-3 | many | TGTGCCAGCAGTCCGCGGACAGGTGGCTACACCTTC | CASSPRTGGYTF
NA | TRBJ1-5 | TRBV5-1 | NA | TGCGCCAGCAGCTCTTCGTCCCGGGACAAAAATCAGTACAACGGTGAAGATAGCAATCAGCCCCAGCATTTT | CASSSSSRDKNQYNGEDSNQPQHF
NA | TRBJ2-1 | TRBV20-1 | many | TGCAGTGCGTTGGACCCCTCCTACAATGAGCAGTTCTTC | CSALDPSYNEQFF
NA | TRBJ2-7 | TRBV5-1 | many | TGCGCCAGCAGCTTGGAACTCGCCTACGAGCAGTACTTC | CASSLELAYEQYF
NA | TRBJ2-6 | TRBV9 | few | TGTGCCAGCAGCGCAACAGTTCTCGGCTCTGGGGCCAACGTCCTGACTTTC | CASSATVLGSGANVLTF
NA | TRBJ2-1 | TRBV6-6 | few | TGTGCCAGCAGTTACTCGGAGGTCGGGAATGAGCAGTTCTTC | CASSYSEVGNEQFF
TRBD1 | TRBJ2-7 | TRBV29-1 | few | TGCAGCGTCCGACAGGGGGCCTACGAGCAGTACTTC | CSVRQGAYEQYF
NA | TRBJ2-7 | TRBV6-2/TRBV6-3 | NA | TGTGCCAGCAGTGAAGTTTGGGACTCCTACGAGCAGTACTTC | CASSEVWDSYEQYF
TRBD1 | TRBJ1-2 | TRBV7-9 | many | TGTGCCAGCAGCTTAGCAGGGGGCGCAAGATCTAACTATGGCTACACCTTC | CASSLAGGARSNYGYTF
TRBD2 | TRBJ2-3 | TRBV2 | many | TGTGCCAGCAGTGAACCTAGCGGAGCCGCCAGGACGCAGTATTTT | CASSEPSGAARTQYF
TRBD1 | TRBJ2-1 | TRBV2 | many | TGTGCCGGGTCAGGGGGCTACAATGAGCAGTTCTTC | CAGSGGYNEQFF
TRBD2 | TRBJ2-5 | TRBV9 | NA | TGTGCCAGCAGCGTAGCTGGGCGGGGGGGGCAAGAGACCCAGTACTTC | CASSVAGRGGQETQYF
NA | TRBJ1-5 | TRBV6-1 | few | TGTGCCAGCGGTGAGACTCCTACCCCAAATCAGCCCCAGCATTTT | CASGETPTPNQPQHF
NA | TRBJ2-1 | TRBV7-8 | few | TGTGCCAGCAGCCTCACCGTCCAGTTCTTC | CASSLTVQFF
NA | TRBJ2-3 | TRBV18 | many | TGTGCCAGCTCACCATCAGAAGATACGCAGTATTTT | CASSPSEDTQYF
NA | TRBJ1-6 | TRBV18 | NA | TGTGCCAGCTCCCCCCAGGGACGGGGAAGTAATTCACCCCTCCACTTT | CASSPQGRGSNSPLHF
NA | TRBJ2-7 | TRBV7-2 | NA | TGTGCCAGCAGCCGATTAGAGATGGAGTACGAGCAGTACTTC | CASSRLEMEYEQYF
NA | TRBJ1-1 | TRBV12-3/TRBV12-4 | many | TGTGCCAGCGCGTTTCGCGAAGACACTGAAGCTTTCTTT | CASAFREDTEAFF
NA | TRBJ2-7 | TRBV12-3/TRBV12-4 | NA | TGTGCCAGCGGAGGGAACTCCTACGAGCAGTACTTC | CASGGNSYEQYF
NA | TRBJ2-7 | TRBV29-1 | few | TGCAGCGTTGAGCTGCAGCCAGCCTACGAGCAGTACTTC | CSVELQPAYEQYF
TRBD2 | TRBJ2-1 | TRBV5-5 | many | TGTGCCAGCAGCTGGTCGGGGACTACGAACAACAATGAGCAGTTCTTC | CASSWSGTTNNNEQFF
NA | TRBJ1-1 | TRBV5-5 | few | TGTGCCAGCAGCTACAGGGTGGTCGGTGAAGCTTTCTTT | CASSYRVVGEAFF
TRBD1 | TRBJ1-6 | TRBV7-3 | NA | TGTGCCAGCAGCTTGACAGGGATCAATTCACCCCTCCACTTT | CASSLTGINSPLHF
NA | TRBJ1-2 | TRBV5-1 | many | TGCGCCAGCAGCTTCGGGAAAGCTAACTATGGCTACACCTTC | CASSFGKANYGYTF
TRBD2 | TRBJ2-1 | TRBV12-3/TRBV12-4 | many | TGTGCCAGCAGAGATAGCGGGAGGGCCTCCTACAATGAGCAGTTCTTC | CASRDSGRASYNEQFF
NA | TRBJ1-1 | TRBV20-1 | many | TGCAGTGCTTACGTTGAGACAAGAGGGGCTGAAGCTTTCTTT | CSAYVETRGAEAFF
NA | TRBJ2-3 | TRBV4-3 | few | TGCGCCAGCAGCCAAGACTCAGGGCCCACAGATACGCAGTATTTT | CASSQDSGPTDTQYF
NA | TRBJ2-2 | TRBV11-1 | many | TGTGCCAGCAGCTTCCTGGGTTCTAACACCGGGGAGCTGTTTTTT | CASSFLGSNTGELFF
TRBD1 | TRBJ2-7 | TRBV27 | many | TGTGCCAGCAGTTTTAGCCCGTCGAGGGGACAGCTATACGAGCAGTACTTC | CASSFSPSRGQLYEQYF
NA | TRBJ1-5 | TRBV19 | NA | TGTGCCAGTAGATGGTCGCCCAATCAGCCCCAGCATTTT | CASRWSPNQPQHF
NA | TRBJ2-3 | TRBV20-1 | few | TGCAGTGCTAGATTTCCAGATACGCAGTATTTT | CSARFPDTQYF
NA | TRBJ1-6 | TRBV2 | many | TGTGCCAGCAGTGAAACTAGGGATTCACCCCTCCACTTT | CASSETRDSPLHF
NA | TRBJ1-5 | TRBV4-1 | NA | TGCGCCAGCAGCCAAGATCGGGGGCAAAGGCAGCCCCAGCATTTT | CASSQDRGQRQPQHF
TRBD1 | TRBJ1-1 | TRBV6-5 | many | TGTGCCAGCAGTTACGGACAGGGCGGTAGCACTGAAGCTTTCTTT | CASSYGQGGSTEAFF
NA | TRBJ1-5 | TRBV7-2 | NA | TGTGCCAGCAGCACCCGGATTGGGGATCAGCCCCAGCATTTT | CASSTRIGDQPQHF
TRBD1 | TRBJ2-1 | TRBV5-1 | many | TGCGCCAGCAGCCTAGTCCCGGGACAGGGCCAGCAGTTCTTC | CASSLVPGQGQQFF
NA | TRBJ2-3 | TRBV4-3 | few | TGCGCCAGCAGCTTCCTAGCGCGGATTACCACCACAGATACGCAGTATTTT | CASSFLARITTTDTQYF
TRBD2 | TRBJ2-7 | TRBV10-3 | NA | TGTGCCATCAGTGAGTCCCCAGGGAGCGGGAGGACCTACGAGCAGTACTTC | CAISESPGSGRTYEQYF
NA | TRBJ2-2 | TRBV28 | many | TGTGCCAGCAGTTCGCCGGGGGGCAGGCGGACCGGGGAGCTGTTTTTT | CASSSPGGRRTGELFF
NA | TRBJ1-1 | TRBV29-1 | many | TGCAGCGTTGATGCGGGATGGAACACTGAAGCTTTCTTT | CSVDAGWNTEAFF
NA | TRBJ2-3 | TRBV7-2 | few | TGTGCCAGCAGCTTAGTGTCCCGGTCCAGCACAGATACGCAGTATTTT | CASSLVSRSSTDTQYF
NA | TRBJ1-2 | TRBV18 | many | TGTGCCAGCTCACCACCGGGGCAGGGTGTGAACTATGGCTACACCTTC | CASSPPGQGVNYGYTF
NA | TRBJ2-7 | TRBV20-1 | few | TGCAGTGCTTCTCTCGAGCTGCTCTCCTACGAGCAGTACTTC | CSASLELLSYEQYF